The clone carrying this T cell receptor (beta chain) was counted a few times. This entry comes from a study of patients and donors after allogeneic stem cell transplantation. Losses at the gene ends were 7 bases for V and 7 bases for J; bases not matched to a gene: 7. The CDR3 has 12 residues. Germline CDR1 reads DFQATT; CDR2 reads SNEGSKA (reference sequence). TCRdb used MiXCR to reprocess the RT-PCR reads, holding one entry per CDR3 protein. Of 920,000 or so distinct CDR3 sequences listed, 15% to 20% are singletons. The gene calls are TRBV20-1 and TRBJ1-3; 7 bases agree with TRBD1. The sequencing sample was made of blood, either unsorted or a sorted T cell fraction (not recorded which). The receptor was isolated from a human donor who was either an allogeneic HSCT recipient or a stem cell or donor lymphocyte infusion donor (not recorded which). It is not recorded whose cells these are; they may come from a transplant donor. The CDR3 loop reads CSVRGPGNTIYF. CDR3 DNA sequence: TGCAGTGTTAGGGGGCCCGGGAACACCATATATTTT.